What follows describes a single TCR beta chain. CDR1 is SQVTM, CDR2 ANQGSEA, per germline. The CDR3 sequence is 13 residues long. The V end lost 5 bases, the J end lost 10 bases, and 18 bases lay between the germline ends. The sample belongs to a study of PD-1 blockade in classical Hodgkin lymphoma. Exposure to brentuximab vedotin varied, and each patient had relapsed following autologous stem cell transplantation. Best overall response was complete response, partial response or progressive disease in these relapsed/refractory classical Hodgkin lymphoma patients. Sequenced by immunoSEQ multiplex PCR; TCRdb stores in-frame clones only, minus some. The sample includes more than 35,000 clones, around 88% of them seen just once.

The sample in question was peripheral blood mononuclear cells (PBMCs), obtained before the second cycle of nivolumab. The chain joins TRBV29-1 to TRBJ2-1; D might be TRBD2 (6 bases). This clonotype was sampled from a human donor with classical Hodgkin lymphoma. The CDR3 nucleotides are TGCAGCGTTACCGGACTACCGTGGTGGGAGCAGTTCTTC. It specifies CSVTGLPWWEQFF.